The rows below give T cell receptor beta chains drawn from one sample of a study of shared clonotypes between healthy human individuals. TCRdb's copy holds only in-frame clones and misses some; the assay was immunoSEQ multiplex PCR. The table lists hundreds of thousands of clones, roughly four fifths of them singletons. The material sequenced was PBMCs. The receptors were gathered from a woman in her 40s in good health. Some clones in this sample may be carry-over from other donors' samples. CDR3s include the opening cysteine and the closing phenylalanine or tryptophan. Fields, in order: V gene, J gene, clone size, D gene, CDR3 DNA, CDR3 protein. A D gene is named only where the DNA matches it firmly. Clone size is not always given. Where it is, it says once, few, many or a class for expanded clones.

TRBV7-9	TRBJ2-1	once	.	TGTGCCAGCACCTTAGTTTATAGTCGGTCCTACAATGAGCAGTTCTTC	CASTLVYSRSYNEQFF
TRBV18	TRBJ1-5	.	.	TGTGCCAGCTCACCAGAGACGGGTCATAATCAGCCCCAGCATTTT	CASSPETGHNQPQHF
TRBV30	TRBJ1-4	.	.	TGTGCCTGGAGTGTAAGGGGGACCAGTGAAAAACTGTTTTTT	CAWSVRGTSEKLFF
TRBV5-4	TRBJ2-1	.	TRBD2	TGTGCCAGCAGCCCCTGGACTAGCGGGAGGTCGAATGAGCAGTTCTTC	CASSPWTSGRSNEQFF
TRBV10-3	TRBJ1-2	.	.	TGTGCCAGCAGTAGCCTACAGGTTAACTATGGCTACACCTTC	CASSSLQVNYGYTF
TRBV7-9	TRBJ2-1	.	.	TGTGCCAGCAGTCGGACTCTAGGTGAGCAGTTCTTC	CASSRTLGEQFF
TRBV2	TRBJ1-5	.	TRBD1	TGTGCCAGCAACTCAGGGGGTTTTGGCAATCAGCCCCAGCATTTT	CASNSGGFGNQPQHF
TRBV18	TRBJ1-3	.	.	TGTGCCAGCTCACCAAGCGCCCCGAGCTCTGGAAACACCATATATTTT	CASSPSAPSSGNTIYF
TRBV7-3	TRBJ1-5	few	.	TGTGCCAGCAGCCCGGACGCGAATCAGCCCCAGCATTTT	CASSPDANQPQHF
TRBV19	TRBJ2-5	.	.	TGTGCCAGTAGTCAGGGGACGGAAGAGACCCAGTACTTC	CASSQGTEETQYF
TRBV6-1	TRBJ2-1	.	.	TGTGCCAGCAGGCAGTTGCCCAATGAGCAGTTCTTC	CASRQLPNEQFF
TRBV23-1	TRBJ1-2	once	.	TGCGCCAGCAGTCAATCGTCCAGGGAGAAGGGCTACACCTTC	CASSQSSREKGYTF
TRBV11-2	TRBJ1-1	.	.	TGTGCCAGCAGCTGGTCAGGCACTGAAGCTTTCTTT	CASSWSGTEAFF
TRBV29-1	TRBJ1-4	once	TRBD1	TGCAGCGTTGGTCCGGGACAGGGGGTGGATGAAAAACTGTTTTTT	CSVGPGQGVDEKLFF
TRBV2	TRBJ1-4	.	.	TGTGCCAGCAGTGAAACAGAAATTGAAAAACTGTTTTTT	CASSETEIEKLFF
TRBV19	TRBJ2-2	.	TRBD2	TGTGCCAGTAGTAGCGGGGGAGGGAACACCGGGGAGCTGTTTTTT	CASSSGGGNTGELFF
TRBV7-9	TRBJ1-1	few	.	TGTGCCAGCAGCAGACTGGGGGGTAGCAACACTGAAGCTTTCTTT	CASSRLGGSNTEAFF
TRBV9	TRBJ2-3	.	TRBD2	TGTGCCAGCAGCCTGACTAGCGGAGGCACAGATACGCAGTATTTT	CASSLTSGGTDTQYF
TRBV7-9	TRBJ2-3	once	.	TGTGCCAGCAGCCTCTCGGACAGCACAGATACGCAGTATTTT	CASSLSDSTDTQYF
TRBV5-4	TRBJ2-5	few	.	TGTGCCAGCAGCGCGGCAGGGGGGGATTGGGAGACCCAGTACTTC	CASSAAGGDWETQYF